The TCR beta chain under discussion was sequenced for a study of shared clonotypes between healthy human individuals. Germline CDR1 is ENHRY and CDR2 is SYGVKD. V was cut by 2 bases and J by 1 base, with 5 bases left in between. The CDR3 loop spans 13 amino acids. The assay was immunoSEQ multiplex PCR, and TCRdb's table has in-frame clones only and misses some. The sample lists about 450,000 clones, around 80% seen once, with approximately 12% in the top ten. Donors included only healthy HIV-negative adults lacking recent acute infections or vaccinations. The genes are TRBV10-3 and TRBJ2-5; D is ambiguous. The TCR sequence derives from a woman aged 40 to 50 in good health. Some clones in this sample may be carry-over from other donors' samples. The source material was PBMCs. The DNA of the CDR3 is TGTGCCATCAGTGAGGACTTCCAAGAGACCCAGTACTTC. Encoded protein: CAISEDFQETQYF.